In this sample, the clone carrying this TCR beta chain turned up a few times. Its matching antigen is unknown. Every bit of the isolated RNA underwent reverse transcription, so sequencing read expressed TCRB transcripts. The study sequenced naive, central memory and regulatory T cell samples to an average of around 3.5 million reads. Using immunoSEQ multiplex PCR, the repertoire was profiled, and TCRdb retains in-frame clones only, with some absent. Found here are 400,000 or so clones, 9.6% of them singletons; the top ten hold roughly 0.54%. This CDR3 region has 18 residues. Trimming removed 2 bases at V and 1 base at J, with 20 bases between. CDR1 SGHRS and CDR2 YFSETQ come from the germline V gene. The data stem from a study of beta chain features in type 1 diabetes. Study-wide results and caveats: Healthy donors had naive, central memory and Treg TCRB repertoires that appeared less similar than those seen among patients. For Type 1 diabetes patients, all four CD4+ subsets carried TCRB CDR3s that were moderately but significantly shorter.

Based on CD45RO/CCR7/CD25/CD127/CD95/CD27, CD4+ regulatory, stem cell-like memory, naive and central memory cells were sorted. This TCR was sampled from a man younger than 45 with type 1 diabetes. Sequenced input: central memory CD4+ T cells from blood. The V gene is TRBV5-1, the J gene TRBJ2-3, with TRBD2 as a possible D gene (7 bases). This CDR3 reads CASSFSQRGARGTDTQYF. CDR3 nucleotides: TGCGCCAGCAGCTTTTCCCAACGGGGGGCGAGGGGCACAGATACGCAGTATTTT.